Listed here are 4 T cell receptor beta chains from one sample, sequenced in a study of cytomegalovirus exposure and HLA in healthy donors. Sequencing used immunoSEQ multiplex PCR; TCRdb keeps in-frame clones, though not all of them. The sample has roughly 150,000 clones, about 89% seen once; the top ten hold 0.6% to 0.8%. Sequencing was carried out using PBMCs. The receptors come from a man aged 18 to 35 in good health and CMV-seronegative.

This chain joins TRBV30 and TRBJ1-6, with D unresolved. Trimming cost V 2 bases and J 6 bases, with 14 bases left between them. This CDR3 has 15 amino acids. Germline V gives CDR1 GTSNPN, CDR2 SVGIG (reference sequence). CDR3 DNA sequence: TGTGCCTGGAGTCCAACGCAGCGCCTTAATTCACCCCTCCACTTT. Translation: CAWSPTQRLNSPLHF.

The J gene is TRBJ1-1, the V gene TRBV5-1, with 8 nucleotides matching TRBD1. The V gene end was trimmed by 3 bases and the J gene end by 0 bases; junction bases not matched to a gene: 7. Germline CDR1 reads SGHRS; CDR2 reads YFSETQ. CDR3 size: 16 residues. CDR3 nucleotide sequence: TGCGCCAGCAGCTGGTGGGGGACAGGTGTGAACACTGAAGCTTTCTTT. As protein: CASSWWGTGVNTEAFF.

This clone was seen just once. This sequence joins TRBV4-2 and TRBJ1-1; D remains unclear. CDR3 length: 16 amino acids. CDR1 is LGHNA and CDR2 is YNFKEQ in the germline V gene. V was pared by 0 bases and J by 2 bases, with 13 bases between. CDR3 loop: CASSQDLIAINTEAFF. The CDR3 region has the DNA TGTGCCAGCAGCCAAGATTTGATAGCTATTAACACTGAAGCTTTCTTT.

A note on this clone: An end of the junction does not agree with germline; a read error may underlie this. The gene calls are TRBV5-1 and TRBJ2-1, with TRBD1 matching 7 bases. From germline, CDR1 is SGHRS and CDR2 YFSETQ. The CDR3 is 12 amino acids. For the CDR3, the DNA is TGCGCCAGCAGCTTTACCGGGACAGAAGTGGTCTTC. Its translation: CASSFTGTEVVF.